These 6 T cell receptor beta chains were sequenced from one sample in a study of T cell responses to AZD1222 COVID-19 vaccine. The repertoire was sequenced with immunoSEQ multiplex PCR; TCRdb's copy has only in-frame clones and lacks some. The sample includes some 130,000 clones, approximately 90% of them seen just once. Sequenced material: peripheral blood, taken 28 days after the second AZD1222 dose. These receptors all come from an adult who received the AZD1222 COVID-19 vaccine.

The chain is built from TRBV30 and TRBJ1-2, with D unresolved. Germline V gene data show CDR1 as GTSNPN and CDR2 as SVGIG (reference sequence). The length of the CDR3 is 12 residues. Trimming took 8 bases from V and 4 from J, leaving 14 bases between them. The CDR3 nucleotides read TGTGCCAGTTCTAGCGCGTTCTATGGCTACACCTTC. Its translation is CASSSAFYGYTF.

The chain links TRBV28 to TRBJ1-1, with TRBD1 as a possible D gene (6 bases). The CDR3 runs 14 residues. V dropped 5 bases and J dropped 6 bases, with 16 bases sitting between them. Germline V gene data show CDR1 as MDHEN and CDR2 as SYDVKM. The CDR3 region is CASSQRTGIAEAFF. CDR3 bases: TGTGCCAGCAGTCAAAGAACAGGGATCGCTGAAGCTTTCTTT.

V and J are TRBV28 and TRBJ2-7; no firm D call. CDR1 is MDHEN and CDR2 is SYDVKM in the germline V gene. Trimming pared 4 bases from V and 0 bases from J, leaving 16 bases between. This CDR3 contains 16 residues. The CDR3 loop is CASSSLLPRVSYEQYF. The CDR3 nucleotides read TGTGCCAGCAGTTCCCTCCTCCCCCGGGTCTCCTACGAGCAGTACTTC.

The chain links TRBV19 to TRBJ1-6; D gene unclear. V was trimmed by 4 bases and J by 8 bases, leaving 6 bases between them. The CDR3 totals 12 residues. Germline V CDR1 and CDR2: LNHDA, SQIVND (reference sequence). CDR3 DNA: TGTGCCAGTAGTACCGCCGATTCACCCCTCCACTTT. Its translation is CASSTADSPLHF.

This clone was observed once. The chain is built from TRBV3-1 (or the pseudogene TRBV3-2) and TRBJ1-1; the D is unclear. Germline CDR1 reads LGHDT; CDR2 reads YNNKEL (reference sequence). This CDR3 spans 13 amino acids. Trimming cost V 3 bases and J 0 bases, with 5 bases left between them. Here the CDR3 DNA reads TGTGCCAGCAGCCAGGGAATGAACACTGAAGCTTTCTTT. Amino acids: CASSQGMNTEAFF.

The V gene is TRBV19, the J gene TRBJ2-2; 11 nucleotides agree with TRBD1. The junction had 14 bases not matched to a gene; V was cut back by 7 bases and J by 1 base. This CDR3 region has 19 residues. The germline gives CDR1 LNHDA, CDR2 SQIVND (reference sequence). The CDR3 region has the DNA TGTGCCAGTACCGACCATTGGGACAGGGGGTCGGGGAACACCGGGGAGCTGTTTTTT. Protein product: CASTDHWDRGSGNTGELFF. Full variable domain (missing parts from reference TRBV19 and TRBJ2-2): DGGITQSPKYLFRKEGQNVTLSCEQNLNHDAMYWYRQDPGQGLRLIYYSQIVNDFQKGDIAEGYSVSREKKESFPLTVTSAQKNPTAFYLCASTDHWDRGSGNTGELFFGEGSRLTVL.